The entry below describes one T cell receptor (beta chain). Authors' methods: Reference gene primer amplification gave nucleated cell count estimates. TCRdb's copy holds only in-frame clones and misses some; the assay was immunoSEQ multiplex PCR. D and trimming were read from the DNA, whereas the V and J calls and clone size are those reported in that table. The sample includes around 450,000 clones, around 89% of them seen just once. Germline CDR1 is SGDLS and CDR2 is YYNGEE. The ends lost 6 bases at V and 5 bases at J; junction bases unmatched: 6. CDR3 length equals 14 residues. This specimen comes from a study of blood T cell repertoires in COVID-19. Study context: The study drew acute and convalescent COVID-19 samples from the United States, Italy and Spain. Sample material is recorded as cDNA or gDNA derived from T cells, B-cell-depleted T cells, or PBMCs.

The J gene is TRBJ2-1, the V gene TRBV9; 9 bases fit TRBD2. The receptor comes from a woman in her 30s with acute or convalescent COVID-19. The sequenced material came from peripheral blood. CDR3 in amino acids: CASTAGLANNEQFF. The CDR3 DNA follows: TGTGCCAGCACGGCGGGACTAGCTAACAATGAGCAGTTCTTC.